What follows are 15 T cell receptor beta chains derived from one specimen sequenced in a study of regulatory T cells in long-lasting Graves disease. Documented time point: persistent/refractory GD, antithyroid drugs over 5 years with positive TRAb. RNA extracted from PBMCs served as the sequencing template. The authors built TCR beta libraries using iRepertoire HTBI primers and Arm-PCR of CDR3 regions. MiXCR, run by TCRdb on the multiplex PCR reads, gives a single entry per CDR3 protein. The sample holds roughly 500,000 distinct CDR3 sequences, less than 25% seen once. The source was peripheral blood mononuclear cells (PBMCs), collected when the disease was refractory, from a patient treated with antithyroid drugs. The source is a female donor with Graves disease.

This clonotype appeared once. A read error may explain this, as a much larger clone is one base away. The genes are TRBV7-9 and TRBJ1-2; D not certain. Germline CDR1 is SEHNR and CDR2 is FQNEAQ (reference sequence). The ends were cut back, 5 bases at V and 2 bases at J, with 9 bases in the middle. The CDR3 is 13 amino acids. The CDR3 DNA is TGTGCCAGCAGCGGCTTGCGGAACTATGGCTACACCTTC. Residues: CASSGLRNYGYTF. Together with reference TRBV7-9 and TRBJ1-2, the CDR3 gives the full variable domain: DTGVSQNPRHKITKRGQNVTFRCDPISEHNRLYWYRQTLGQGPEFLTYFQNEAQLEKSRLLSDRFSAERPKGSFSTLEIQRTEQGDSAMYLCASSGLRNYGYTFGSGTRLTVV.

This clonotype occurred many times. The rearrangement links TRBV7-6 to TRBJ2-7; the match to TRBD1 covers 10 bases. J gave up 1 base and V 6 bases, and 6 bases lay outside the gene matches. The CDR3 is 15 amino acids. CDR1 is SGHVS and CDR2 is FNYEAQ in the germline V gene. CDR3 sequence: CASSYGQGVSYEQYF. The CDR3 DNA sequence: TGTGCCAGCAGTTACGGACAGGGGGTTTCCTACGAGCAGTACTTC.

This clonotype has a count of ten or more. The rearrangement joins TRBV20-1 to TRBJ1-5; the D gene is possibly TRBD1 (6 bases). The germline gives CDR1 DFQATT, CDR2 SNEGSKA (reference sequence). This CDR3 comprises 13 residues. V was shortened by 1 base and J by 4 bases, with 8 bases between the two germline ends. For the CDR3, the DNA is TGCAGTGCTAGAGGGGACATAAATCAGCCCCAGCATTTT. Its protein product is CSARGDINQPQHF.

This clonotype was counted at least ten times. The genes are TRBV7-9 and TRBJ2-7; 7 bases agree with TRBD1. V lost 6 bases, J lost 2 bases, and 10 bases stayed unmatched. The germline V gene encodes CDR1 SEHNR and CDR2 FQNEAQ (reference sequence). The CDR3 totals 15 residues. The CDR3 DNA reads as TGTGCCAGCAGTTCTGGGGACAGACAAGCCTACGAGCAGTACTTC. Amino acid sequence: CASSSGDRQAYEQYF.

The chain recombines TRBV2 with TRBJ1-1; possibly TRBD1 for D (6 bases). The germline V gene has CDR1 SNHLY and CDR2 FYNNEI. This CDR3 has 14 residues. The V gene lost 1 base and the J gene lost 5 bases, with 11 bases spanning the gap. CDR3 sequence: CASSEGGGWTEAFF. The DNA of the CDR3 is TGTGCCAGCAGTGAAGGAGGGGGATGGACTGAAGCTTTCTTT.

This clonotype appeared a few times. V is TRBV2 and J is TRBJ2-3, with TRBD2 as a possible D gene (6 bases). Germline V gives CDR1 SNHLY, CDR2 FYNNEI. Between the trimmed V and J ends, which lost 3 bases and 3 bases, there was a span of 10 bases. There are 14 residues in the CDR3. The CDR3 region has the DNA TGTGCCAGCAGTGAGGTTGGGGGGACAGATACGCAGTATTTT. It is translated as CASSEVGGTDTQYF.

This clonotype occurred many times. The chain uses TRBV7-2 and TRBJ2-2; 9 bases align to TRBD1. Per the germline V gene, CDR1 is SGHTA and CDR2 is FQGNSA. Trimming removed 1 base from V and 7 bases from J; junction bases left unmatched: 7. The CDR3 has 16 amino acids. CDR3 in amino acids: CASSLVMGTGSGELFF. The CDR3 nucleotides are TGTGCCAGCAGCTTAGTGATGGGGACAGGGAGCGGGGAGCTGTTTTTT.

The rearrangement uses TRBV7-6 and TRBJ2-5; D is perhaps TRBD2 (5 bases). Germline V gives CDR1 SGHVS, CDR2 FNYEAQ. The CDR3 is 15 amino acids. V was clipped by 1 base and J by 7 bases, with 16 bases between them. CDR3 bases: TGTGCCAGCAGCTTAGAAACTCGGGGAACGGGGACCCAGTACTTC. Residues: CASSLETRGTGTQYF. The full variable domain, with the rest looked up from reference TRBV7-6 and TRBJ2-5, is GAGVSQSPRYKVTKRGQDVALRCDPISGHVSLYWYRQALGQGPEFLTYFNYEAQQDKSGLPNDRFSAERPEGSISTLTIQRTEQRDSAMYRCASSLETRGTGTQYFGPGTRLLVL.

This clonotype was observed at least ten times. The rearrangement links TRBV28 to TRBJ1-5; TRBD1 is a possible D gene (5 bases). CDR1 and CDR2 from the germline V gene are MDHEN and SYDVKM. Between the trimmed V and J ends, which lost 6 bases and 4 bases, there was a span of 13 bases. The CDR3 is 14 residues long. For the CDR3, the DNA is TGTGCCAGCAGAGAGTGGGGGGGAAATCAGCCCCAGCATTTT. Protein product: CASREWGGNQPQHF.

This clonotype appeared a few times. The chain links TRBV5-1 to TRBJ2-5; D possibly uses TRBD1 or TRBD2 (6 bases each). This CDR3 is built from 16 residues. CDR1 SGHRS and CDR2 YFSETQ come from the germline V gene. V was cut by 6 bases and J by 2 bases, with 20 bases left in between. The CDR3 DNA reads as TGCGCCAGCACCTACCTGACAGGAGGGTTACAAGAGACCCAGTACTTC. It translates to CASTYLTGGLQETQYF.

This clonotype was detected many times. The gene calls are TRBV2 and TRBJ1-5; D perhaps matches TRBD1 (5 bases). The CDR3 spans 13 residues. CDR1 and CDR2 from the germline V gene are SNHLY and FYNNEI. The V end lost 5 bases, the J end lost 6 bases, and 11 bases lay between the germline ends. CDR3 bases: TGTGCCAGCAGTTGGGACTTAGCTCAGCCCCAGCATTTT. Translation gives CASSWDLAQPQHF. The full variable domain, completed using reference TRBV2 and TRBJ1-5, is EPEVTQTPSHQVTQMGQEVILRCVPISNHLYFYWYRQILGQKVEFLVSFYNNEISEKSEIFDDQFSVERPDGSNFTLKIRSTKLEDSAMYFCASSWDLAQPQHFGDGTRLSIL.

This clonotype was found many times. The V call is TRBV29-1, the J call TRBJ2-7, with D tentatively TRBD2 (5 bases). Germline CDR1 SQVTM, CDR2 ANQGSEA. The CDR3 has 12 residues. Trimming removed 7 bases from V and 4 bases from J, with 14 bases in between. CDR3 loop: CSARFGIYEQYF. Written as DNA, the CDR3 is TGCAGCGCCCGTTTCGGGATATACGAGCAGTACTTC.

This clonotype was seen only a few times. This CDR3 is CASSYSAVNEQFF. Written as DNA, the CDR3 is TGTGCCAGCAGTTACTCGGCGGTGAATGAGCAGTTCTTC. This chain uses TRBV6-2 or TRBV6-3 with TRBJ2-1, with no clear D. The CDR3 has 13 amino acids. CDR1 MNHEY and CDR2 SVGEGT come from the germline V gene. V was trimmed by 0 bases and J by 7 bases, leaving 7 bases between them.

This clonotype was counted between two and nine times. This rearrangement joins TRBV11-2 to TRBJ2-7, with D maybe TRBD1 (5 bases). The CDR3 length is 13 residues. From germline, CDR1 is SGHAT and CDR2 FQNNGV. Trimming removed 5 bases at V and 3 bases at J, with 11 bases between. This CDR3 is CASSIDSYYEQYF. Here the CDR3 DNA reads TGTGCCAGCAGCATTGACAGTTACTACGAGCAGTACTTC. Together with reference TRBV11-2 and TRBJ2-7, the CDR3 gives the full variable domain: EAGVAQSPRYKIIEKRQSVAFWCNPISGHATLYWYQQILGQGPKLLIQFQNNGVVDDSQLPKDRFSAERLKGVDSTLKIQPAKLEDSAVYLCASSIDSYYEQYFGPGTRLTVT.

As for this clonotype: A clone one base away is much larger, so this may be a read error. As the CDR3 is not closed by the conserved phenylalanine or tryptophan, this likely results from a read error. V gene TRBV7-6 combines with J gene TRBJ1-1; D unclear. The CDR3 is made up of 13 amino acids. The germline CDR1 and CDR2 sequences are SGHVS and FNYEAQ. Trimming shortened V by 2 bases and J by 6 bases, and 10 bases separated the two germline ends. The CDR3 DNA reads TGTGCCAGCAGCTTATACGATGGATCTGAAGCTTTCTAT. This sequence encodes CASSLYDGSEAFY.